This TCR beta chain was recorded in a study of response to subunit inactivated influenza vaccine. Germline assignment: CDR1 SQVTM and CDR2 ANQGSEA. The CDR3 length is 12 residues. Trimming removed 2 bases from V and 6 bases from J, with 10 bases in between. MiXCR, applied by TCRdb to the RT-PCR reads, yields one record per CDR3 protein. The sample includes more than 550,000 distinct CDR3 sequences, approximately 10% of them seen just once. This clonotype was seen a handful of times. The antigen is unknown. Overall study findings and caveats: Few additional T cells are recruited per seasonal influenza vaccination, authors suggested.

This TCR came from a man in his fifties who received an inactivated influenza vaccine. The V and J genes are TRBV29-1 and TRBJ1-2; the D is unclear. The sequenced sample was PBMCs from blood, obtained on the day of vaccination. The CDR3 DNA follows: TGCAGCGTTGAAATAGGGTTGCATGGCTACACCTTC. It encodes CSVEIGLHGYTF.